This TCR beta chain was observed in a study of control samples from healthy donors and cancer patients (dated by TCRdb to 2018 to 2021). Libraries were built with the immunoSEQ multiplex PCR assay. Here the immuneACCESS table is served through TCRdb, limited to in-frame sequences with V and J called. Missing clones are a known gap in these copies; in checked studies unresolved V genes cover under half, and the rest lacks a known reason. The sample has 150,000 to 200,000 clones on record, around 88% of them singletons. Together, the top ten hold roughly 1.7% of the sample. The CDR3 holds 9 amino acids from the cysteine to the phenylalanine. The CDR3 DNA has 27 bases and is translated from base 1. The V end loses 2 bases and the J end loses 9 bases, and a stretch of 2 bases separates them. The germline V gene (reference sequence) supplies CDR1 GTSNPN and CDR2 SVGIG. Comments on this clone: Its antigen target is currently unknown. No base quality values were provided; no much bigger clone lies one nucleotide off.

Sequencing input: blood. This TCR was sampled from a man younger than 35 in good health. The receptor chain draws on TRBV30 and TRBJ2-4; the D gene remains uncertain. The bases read TGTGCCTGGAGTAGCATTCAGTACTTC. This yields the protein CAWSSIQYF.